These 22 T cell receptor beta chains were all obtained from the same sample, sequenced in a study of blood T cell repertoires in COVID-19 (TCRdb year 2020). Receptor amplification or capture employed the immunoSEQ multiplex PCR assay. Entries here come from immuneACCESS through TCRdb and include only in-frame sequences with V and J called. Some clones fail to appear in such tables; in the studies checked, an unresolved V gene covers under half of the shortfall, and the cause of the remainder is unknown. This sample has 150,000 to 200,000 clones in its table, and roughly 79% of those were observed once. Of the sample, less than 15% is held by the ten largest clones. What was sequenced was peripheral blood. The receptors originated from an elderly woman with COVID-19, enrolled during active disease.

J is TRBJ1-4 and V is TRBV19, with TRBD1 matching over 9 bases. Germline assignment: CDR1 LNHDA and CDR2 SQIVND (reference sequence). This CDR3 has 15 residues. J was trimmed by 4 bases and V by 4 bases; bases with no gene match: 4. CDR3 loop: CASSTVGQGNEKLFF. The CDR3 DNA sequence: TGTGCCAGTAGTACGGTGGGACAGGGTAATGAAAAACTGTTTTTT.

The chain carries TRBV3-1 (or the pseudogene TRBV3-2) and TRBJ1-1; 10 bases line up with TRBD1. The length of the CDR3 is 15 residues. With V trimmed by 5 bases and J by 2 bases, 5 bases remained unmatched. Germline-derived CDR1 and CDR2 are LGHDT and YNNKEL (reference sequence). The CDR3 DNA sequence: TGTGCCAGCAGCTTTCGGACAGGGGGAAACACTGAAGCTTTCTTT. This encodes CASSFRTGGNTEAFF.

V gene TRBV19 combines with J gene TRBJ2-7; 10 positions match TRBD1. The CDR3 is made up of 13 amino acids. Per the germline V gene, CDR1 is LNHDA and CDR2 is SQIVND (reference sequence). J lost 5 bases, V lost 5 bases, and 3 bases had no gene match. CDR3 coding DNA: TGTGCCAGTAGTCCCGGGACAGGGGACGAGCAGTACTTC. Protein sequence: CASSPGTGDEQYF.

This clone was observed a single time. The junction departs from the called germline gene at one end, perhaps through a read error. This chain links TRBV29-1 with TRBJ2-1; 10 nucleotides line up with TRBD2. Looked up from germline, CDR1 is SQVTM and CDR2 is ANQGSEA. The CDR3 covers 14 residues. CDR3 region: CSVEGLADYNEQFF. CDR3 nucleotide sequence: TGCAGCGTGGAAGGACTAGCGGATTACAATGAGCAGTTCTTC.

The chain combines TRBV20-1 with TRBJ2-1, with 12 bases that match TRBD2. The trim removed 3 bases at V and 7 bases at J, leaving 7 bases unmatched. Germline-derived CDR1 and CDR2 are DFQATT and SNEGSKA (reference sequence). The CDR3 contains 15 residues. The CDR3 protein is CSASLLAGGRNEQFF. Here the CDR3 DNA reads TGCAGTGCTAGTTTGCTAGCGGGAGGGAGAAATGAGCAGTTCTTC.

The gene calls are TRBV5-5 and TRBJ2-1; 8 nucleotides line up with TRBD1. The CDR3 is 14 residues long. Germline V gene sequence: CDR1 SGHKS, CDR2 YYEKEE (reference sequence). V shed 3 bases, J shed 7 bases, and the junction held 6 bases outside the gene matches. The CDR3 is CASSSGGAGNEQFF. CDR3 DNA sequence: TGTGCCAGCAGCTCAGGGGGCGCGGGGAATGAGCAGTTCTTC.

CDR3 nucleotide sequence: TGTGCCACCAGCAGAGGGACTAGCGGGAGGTACACCGGGGAGCTGTTTTTT. Its protein is CATSRGTSGRYTGELFF. The rearrangement joins TRBV15 to TRBJ2-2; 14 bases match TRBD2. V was pared by 1 base and J by 3 bases, with 1 base of the junction left unmatched. The CDR3 length is 17 residues. The germline V gene encodes CDR1 LNHNV and CDR2 YYDKDF (reference sequence).

The chain joins TRBV7-3 to TRBJ2-5; D perhaps matches TRBD1 (6 bases). This CDR3 comprises 14 residues. V shed 6 bases and J shed 5 bases, with 16 bases lying between them. Germline V lookup: CDR1 SGHTA, CDR2 FQGTGA. The CDR3 sequence is CASRRTQGRETQYF. The DNA of the CDR3 is TGTGCCAGCAGACGGACACAGGGTAGGGAGACCCAGTACTTC.

There are a few counts of this clone. The chain has TRBV6-1 and TRBJ1-4, with 9 bases that match TRBD1. Germline loops: CDR1 MNHNS, CDR2 SASEGT. This CDR3 contains 16 residues. Losses at the gene ends were 2 bases for V and 7 bases for J; bases not matched to a gene: 8. This CDR3 is CASSELYGTGTEKLFF. Written as DNA, the CDR3 is TGTGCCAGCAGTGAACTTTACGGGACAGGGACTGAAAAACTGTTTTTT.

CDR3 in amino acids: CASATGVYGYTF. CDR3 in DNA: TGTGCCAGCGCCACAGGAGTCTATGGCTACACCTTC. The V gene is TRBV2, the J gene TRBJ1-2, with D possibly matching TRBD1 (5 bases). CDR3 length equals 12 residues. V lost 8 bases to trimming and J lost 4 bases, with 11 bases between them. In germline, CDR1 is SNHLY, CDR2 FYNNEI.

V is TRBV18 and J is TRBJ1-6; 9 bases match TRBD1. Trimming at V came to 2 bases and at J to 8 bases, leaving 1 base not matched to a gene. The CDR3 runs to 14 residues. Germline V gives CDR1 KGHSH, CDR2 LQKENI. The CDR3 sequence is CASSPGTGYSPLHF. CDR3 nucleotide sequence: TGTGCCAGCTCACCAGGGACAGGGTATTCACCCCTCCACTTT.

The V and J genes are TRBV4-2 and TRBJ2-6; 9 bases align to TRBD2. In germline, CDR1 is LGHNA, CDR2 YNFKEQ. V lost 0 bases to trimming and J lost 2 bases; unmatched junction nucleotides: 11. The CDR3 is made up of 20 amino acids. The CDR3 bases are TGTGCCAGCAGCCAAGAGGCTAGCGGGACAGTAGGTCCTGGGGCCAACGTCCTGACTTTC. This sequence encodes CASSQEASGTVGPGANVLTF.

This clone was seen a single time. This chain uses TRBV10-3 with TRBJ2-3; 7 nucleotides match TRBD1. CDR3 length: 14 residues. Germline V gene lookup returns CDR1 ENHRY and CDR2 SYGVKD. Trimming removed 5 bases from V and 5 bases from J; junction bases left unmatched: 7. The CDR3 DNA is TGTGCCATCAGTAGACAGGGTTTGGTAGATACGCAGTATTTT. This encodes CAISRQGLVDTQYF.

The chain uses TRBV5-1 and TRBJ2-5; TRBD2 aligns across 7 bases. J was trimmed by 1 base and V by 6 bases; bases with no gene match: 3. CDR1 is SGHRS, CDR2 YFSETQ, per germline. The CDR3 is 13 residues long. CDR3 sequence: CASKLAGQETQYF. DNA of the CDR3: TGCGCCAGCAAATTAGCGGGCCAAGAGACCCAGTACTTC.

V and J are TRBV28 and TRBJ2-1; 9 bases agree with TRBD1. This CDR3 region has 16 residues. J gave up 4 bases and V 5 bases, and 9 bases lay outside the gene matches. CDR1 is MDHEN and CDR2 is SYDVKM in the germline V gene. The CDR3 loop reads CASSHTGGSYYNEQFF. Here the CDR3 DNA reads TGTGCCAGCAGTCATACAGGGGGCAGTTATTACAATGAGCAGTTCTTC.

The chain has TRBV6-5 and TRBJ1-5; D may be TRBD1 (6 bases). The ends were cut back, 0 bases at V and 6 bases at J, with 12 bases in the middle. The germline V gene has CDR1 MNHEY and CDR2 SVGAGI. This CDR3 contains 15 residues. CDR3 protein: CASSYSIGGGQPQHF. In DNA form, the CDR3 reads TGTGCCAGCAGTTACTCGATAGGGGGTGGTCAGCCCCAGCATTTT.

The chain uses TRBV30 and TRBJ1-4; 10 bases are shared with TRBD1. CDR3 length: 19 amino acids. CDR1 is GTSNPN and CDR2 is SVGIG in the germline V gene (reference sequence). Germline trimming cut 5 bases from V and 0 bases from J; bases unmatched to any gene: 15. Here the CDR3 DNA reads TGTGCCTGGCCAAACGGACAGGGGGAACCTCTGTCAACTAATGAAAAACTGTTTTTT. It translates to CAWPNGQGEPLSTNEKLFF.

There are a few counts of this clone. This chain joins TRBV2 and TRBJ1-6, with D maybe TRBD1 (5 bases). Germline assignment: CDR1 SNHLY and CDR2 FYNNEI. V was clipped by 8 bases and J by 8 bases, with 16 bases between them. The CDR3 is 14 residues long. The CDR3 reads CASGSQGLDSPLHF. The CDR3 DNA reads TGTGCCAGCGGAAGTCAGGGTCTGGATTCACCCCTCCACTTT.

The J gene is TRBJ2-3, the V gene TRBV7-9; TRBD1 is a possible D gene (5 bases). V was cut by 4 bases and J by 0 bases, with 8 bases left in between. The germline V gene encodes CDR1 SEHNR and CDR2 FQNEAQ (reference sequence). This CDR3 contains 14 residues. The CDR3 DNA sequence: TGTGCCAGCAGCTCCAGACAGAGCACAGATACGCAGTATTTT. This gives the protein CASSSRQSTDTQYF.

The J gene is TRBJ1-1, the V gene TRBV2; no firm D call. The V end lost 7 bases, the J end lost 0 bases, and 12 bases lay between the germline ends. Germline V gene data show CDR1 as SNHLY and CDR2 as FYNNEI. This CDR3 region has 14 residues. CDR3 residues: CASTELTVNTEAFF. The CDR3 bases are TGTGCCAGCACCGAACTCACAGTGAACACTGAAGCTTTCTTT.

This clone was counted between two and nine times. The CDR3 region is CASSSGPGGYGYTF. The CDR3 nucleotides are TGTGCCAGCAGTTCCGGGCCCGGGGGCTATGGCTACACCTTC. The chain is built from TRBV27 and TRBJ1-2; the D gene is possibly TRBD1 (5 bases). Trimming shortened V by 4 bases and J by 4 bases, and 13 bases separated the two germline ends. CDR1 and CDR2 (germline): MNHEY, SMNVEV (reference sequence). The CDR3 covers 14 residues.

The chain couples TRBV20-1 to TRBJ2-3, with TRBD2 matching 10 bases. This CDR3 spans 15 amino acids. The germline V gene has CDR1 DFQATT and CDR2 SNEGSKA (reference sequence). Trimming cost V 3 bases and J 3 bases; bases outside gene matches: 6. In DNA, the CDR3 is TGCAGTGCTAGTGGGGAGCGGGGGGGAACAGATACGCAGTATTTT. Protein sequence: CSASGERGGTDTQYF.